This paragraph covers one T cell receptor (beta chain) sequence. The antigen remains undetermined. These data come from a study of long-term antiretroviral therapy in people with HIV. Study-level findings and limits: ART-treated samples gained diversity yet remained below transplant donor controls. The study found narrower CDR3 length ranges in HIV repertoires than in controls.

The authors ran the immunoSEQ assay, v3.0, at survey level. Generated by immunoSEQ multiplex PCR, the TCRdb table keeps only in-frame clones and is missing some. Counted here are some 17,000 clones, around four fifths occurring once; the ten biggest clones make up roughly 15%. Looked up from germline, CDR1 is MDHEN and CDR2 is SYDVKM. The trim removed 0 bases at V and 5 bases at J, leaving 3 bases unmatched. CDR3 length: 15 amino acids. The chain couples TRBV28 to TRBJ1-1; 10 nucleotides agree with TRBD1. Here the sequenced sample was unsorted PBMCs, taken 2.1 to 2.2 years before starting antiretroviral therapy. The receptor was isolated from a man aged 25 to 40 with HIV. CDR3 coding DNA: TGTGCCAGCAGTTTATGGGACAGGGGGGAGACTGAAGCTTTCTTT. It is translated as CASSLWDRGETEAFF.